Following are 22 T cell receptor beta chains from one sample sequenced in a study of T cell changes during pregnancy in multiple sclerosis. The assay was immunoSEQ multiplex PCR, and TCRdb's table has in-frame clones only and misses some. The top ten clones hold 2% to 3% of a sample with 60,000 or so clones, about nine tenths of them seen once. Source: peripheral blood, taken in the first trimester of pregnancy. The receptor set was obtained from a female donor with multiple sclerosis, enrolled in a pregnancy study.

CDR3 DNA: TGTGCCAGCAGCTTAGGGGTGGCAGGGGAGTATGGCTACACCTTC. It is translated as CASSLGVAGEYGYTF. The rearrangement joins TRBV7-9 to TRBJ1-2; possible D gene TRBD1, 6 bases. V lost 1 base and J lost 5, with 14 bases in between. This CDR3 region has 15 residues. The germline V gene has CDR1 SEHNR and CDR2 FQNEAQ (reference sequence).

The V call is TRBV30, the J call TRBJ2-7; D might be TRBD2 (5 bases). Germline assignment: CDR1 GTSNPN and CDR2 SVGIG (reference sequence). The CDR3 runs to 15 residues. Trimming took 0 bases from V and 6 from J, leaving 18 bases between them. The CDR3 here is CAWSVKGLEYGEQYF. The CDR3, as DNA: TGTGCCTGGAGTGTAAAAGGACTTGAATATGGCGAGCAGTACTTC. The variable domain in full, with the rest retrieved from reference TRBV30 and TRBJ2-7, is SQTIHQWPATLVQPVGSPLSLECTVEGTSNPNLYWYRQAAGRGLQLLFYSVGIGQISSEVPQNLSASRPQDRQFILSSKKLLLSDSGFYLCAWSVKGLEYGEQYFGPGTRLTVT.

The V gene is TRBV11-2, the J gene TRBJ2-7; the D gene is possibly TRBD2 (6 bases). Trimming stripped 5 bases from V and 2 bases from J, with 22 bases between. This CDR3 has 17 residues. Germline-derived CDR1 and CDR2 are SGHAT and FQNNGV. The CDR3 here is CASSPLGRRDSPYEQYF. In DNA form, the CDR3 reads TGTGCCAGCAGCCCCCTGGGGAGGCGGGATTCCCCCTACGAGCAGTACTTC.

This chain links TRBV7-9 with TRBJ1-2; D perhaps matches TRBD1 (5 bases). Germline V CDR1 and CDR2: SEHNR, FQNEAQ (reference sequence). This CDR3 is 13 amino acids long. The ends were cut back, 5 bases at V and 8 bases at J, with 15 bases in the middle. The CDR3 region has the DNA TGTGCCAGCAGCGACATCGGGGGTTTCGGCTACACCTTC. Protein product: CASSDIGGFGYTF.

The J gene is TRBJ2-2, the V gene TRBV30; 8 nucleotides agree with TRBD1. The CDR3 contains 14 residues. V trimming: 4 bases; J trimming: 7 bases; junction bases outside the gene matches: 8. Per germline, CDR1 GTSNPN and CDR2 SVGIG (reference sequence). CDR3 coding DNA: TGTGCCTGGATACGCGACAGGGGCCACGGGGAGCTGTTTTTT. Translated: CAWIRDRGHGELFF. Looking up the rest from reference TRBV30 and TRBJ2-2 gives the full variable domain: SQTIHQWPATLVQPVGSPLSLECTVEGTSNPNLYWYRQAAGRGLQLLFYSVGIGQISSEVPQNLSASRPQDRQFILSSKKLLLSDSGFYLCAWIRDRGHGELFFGEGSRLTVL.

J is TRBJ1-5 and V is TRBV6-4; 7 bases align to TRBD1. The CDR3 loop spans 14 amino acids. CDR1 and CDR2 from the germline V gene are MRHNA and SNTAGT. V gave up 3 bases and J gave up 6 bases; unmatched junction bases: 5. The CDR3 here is CASSEAGGSQPQHF. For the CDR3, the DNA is TGTGCCAGCAGTGAGGCAGGGGGAAGTCAGCCCCAGCATTTT.

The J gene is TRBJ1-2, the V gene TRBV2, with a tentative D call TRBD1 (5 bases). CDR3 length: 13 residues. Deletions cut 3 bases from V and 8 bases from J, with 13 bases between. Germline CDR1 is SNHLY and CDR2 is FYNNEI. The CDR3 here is CASSEVEQGGYTF. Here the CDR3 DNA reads TGTGCCAGCAGTGAGGTAGAGCAGGGCGGCTACACCTTC.

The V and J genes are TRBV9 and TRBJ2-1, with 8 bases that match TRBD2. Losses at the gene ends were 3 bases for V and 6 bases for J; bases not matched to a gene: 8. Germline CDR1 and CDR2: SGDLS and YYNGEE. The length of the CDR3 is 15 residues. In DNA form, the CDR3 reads TGTGCCAGCAGCGCATATAGCGGGATCAGCAATGAGCAGTTCTTC. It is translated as CASSAYSGISNEQFF.

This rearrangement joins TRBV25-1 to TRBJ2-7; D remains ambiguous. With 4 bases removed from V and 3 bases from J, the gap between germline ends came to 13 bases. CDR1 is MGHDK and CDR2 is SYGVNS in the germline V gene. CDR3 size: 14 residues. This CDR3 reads CASSGPVVNYEQYF. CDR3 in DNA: TGTGCCAGCAGTGGCCCGGTTGTAAACTACGAGCAGTACTTC.

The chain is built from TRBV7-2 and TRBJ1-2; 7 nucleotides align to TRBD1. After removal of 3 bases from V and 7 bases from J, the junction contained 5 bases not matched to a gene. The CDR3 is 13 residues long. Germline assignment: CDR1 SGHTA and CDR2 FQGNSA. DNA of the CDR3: TGTGCCAGCAGCTTCTCCGACAGGGTTGGCTACACCTTC. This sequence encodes CASSFSDRVGYTF.

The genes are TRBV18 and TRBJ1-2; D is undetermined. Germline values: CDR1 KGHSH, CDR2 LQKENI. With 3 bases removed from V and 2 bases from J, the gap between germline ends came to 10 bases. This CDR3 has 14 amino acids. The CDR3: CASSPSTSNYGYTF. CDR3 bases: TGTGCCAGCTCACCCTCCACATCAAACTATGGCTACACCTTC.

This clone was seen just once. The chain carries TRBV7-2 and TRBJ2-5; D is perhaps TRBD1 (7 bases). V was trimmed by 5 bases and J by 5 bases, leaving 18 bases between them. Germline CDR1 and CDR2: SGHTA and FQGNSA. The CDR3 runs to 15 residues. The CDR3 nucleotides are TGTGCCAGCAGCCCCGGGTGGGCAGGGGGGGAGACCCAGTACTTC. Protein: CASSPGWAGGETQYF.

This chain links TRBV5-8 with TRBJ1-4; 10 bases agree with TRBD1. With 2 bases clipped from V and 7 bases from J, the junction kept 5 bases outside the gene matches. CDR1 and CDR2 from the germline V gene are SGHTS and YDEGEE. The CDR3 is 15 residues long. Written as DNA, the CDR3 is TGTGCCAGCAGCTTATCCGGGACAGGGGCTGAAAAACTGTTTTTT. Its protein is CASSLSGTGAEKLFF.

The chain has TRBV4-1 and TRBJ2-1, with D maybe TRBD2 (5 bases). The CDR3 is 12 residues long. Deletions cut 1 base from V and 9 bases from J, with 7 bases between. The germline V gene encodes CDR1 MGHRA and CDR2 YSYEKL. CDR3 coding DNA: TGCGCCAGCAGCCAAGGACGGGGTGAGCAGTTCTTC. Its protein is CASSQGRGEQFF.

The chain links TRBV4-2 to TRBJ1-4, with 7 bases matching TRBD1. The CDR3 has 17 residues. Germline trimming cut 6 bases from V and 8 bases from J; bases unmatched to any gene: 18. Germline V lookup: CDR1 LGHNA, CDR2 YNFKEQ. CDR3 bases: TGTGCCAGCAGTCGCCAAAGTACTCCGGGACAGTCGGAAAAACTGTTTTTT. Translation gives CASSRQSTPGQSEKLFF.

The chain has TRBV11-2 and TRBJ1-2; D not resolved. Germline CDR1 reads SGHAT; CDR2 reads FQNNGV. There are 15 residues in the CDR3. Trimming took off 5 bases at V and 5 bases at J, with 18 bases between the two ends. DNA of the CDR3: TGTGCCAGCAGCCTCAACGGGTTTGAAGGATATGGCTACACCTTC. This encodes CASSLNGFEGYGYTF.

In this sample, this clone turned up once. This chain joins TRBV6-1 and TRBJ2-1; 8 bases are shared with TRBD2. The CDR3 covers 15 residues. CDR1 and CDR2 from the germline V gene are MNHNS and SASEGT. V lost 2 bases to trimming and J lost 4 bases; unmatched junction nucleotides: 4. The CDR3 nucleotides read TGTGCCAGCAGTGAAAACCTAGCGGGTTACAATGAGCAGTTCTTC. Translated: CASSENLAGYNEQFF.

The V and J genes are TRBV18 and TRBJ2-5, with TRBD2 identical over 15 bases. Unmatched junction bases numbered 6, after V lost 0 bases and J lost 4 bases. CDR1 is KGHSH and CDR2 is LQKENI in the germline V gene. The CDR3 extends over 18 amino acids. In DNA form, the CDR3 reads TGTGCCAGCTCACCACCCGGACTAGCGGGAGGGAAGCGAGAGACCCAGTACTTC. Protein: CASSPPGLAGGKRETQYF.

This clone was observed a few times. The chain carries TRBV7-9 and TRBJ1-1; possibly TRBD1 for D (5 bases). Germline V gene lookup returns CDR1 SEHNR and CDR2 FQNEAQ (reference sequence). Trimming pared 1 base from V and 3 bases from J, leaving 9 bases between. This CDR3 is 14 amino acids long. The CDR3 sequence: CASSLDTGDTEAFF. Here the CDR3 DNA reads TGTGCCAGCAGCTTAGATACAGGCGACACTGAAGCTTTCTTT.

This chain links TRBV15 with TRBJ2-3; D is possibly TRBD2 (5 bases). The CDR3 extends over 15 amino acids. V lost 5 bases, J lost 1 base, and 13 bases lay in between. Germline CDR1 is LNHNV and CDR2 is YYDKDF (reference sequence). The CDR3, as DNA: TGTGCCACCAGCGCTAGTATGGGAGGCACAGATACGCAGTATTTT. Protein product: CATSASMGGTDTQYF.

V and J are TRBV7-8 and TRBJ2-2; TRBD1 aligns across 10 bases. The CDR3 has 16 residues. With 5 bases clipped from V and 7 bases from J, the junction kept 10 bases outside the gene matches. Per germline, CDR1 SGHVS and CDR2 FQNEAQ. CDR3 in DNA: TGTGCCAGCAGCATCCGACAGGGGGCGCAGGGCGGGGAGCTGTTTTTT. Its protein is CASSIRQGAQGGELFF.

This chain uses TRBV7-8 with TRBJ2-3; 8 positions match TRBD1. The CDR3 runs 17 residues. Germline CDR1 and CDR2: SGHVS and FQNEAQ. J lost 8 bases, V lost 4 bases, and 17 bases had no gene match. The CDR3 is CASSSPRTGLSSGTQYF. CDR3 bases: TGTGCCAGCAGCTCCCCAAGGACAGGGCTTTCTTCGGGTACGCAGTATTTT. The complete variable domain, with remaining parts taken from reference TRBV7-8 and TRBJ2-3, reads GAGVSQSPRYKVAKRGQDVALRCDPISGHVSLFWYQQALGQGPEFLTYFQNEAQLDKSGLPSDRFFAERPEGSVSTLKIQRTQQEDSAVYLCASSSPRTGLSSGTQYFGPGTRLTVL.